A selection of T cell receptor beta chains follows, all from one sample in a study of T cell responses to AZD1222 COVID-19 vaccine. Data came from immunoSEQ multiplex PCR; TCRdb stores just in-frame clones and leaves some out. Among nearly 90,000 clones listed, over 75% were seen once. The sequenced sample was peripheral blood, obtained 28 days after the second AZD1222 dose. The source is an adult who received the AZD1222 COVID-19 vaccine. Both conserved end residues are part of each CDR3. The D gene is left open where the match is weak.

D gene: NA
V gene: TRBV11-3
J gene: TRBJ1-2
CDR3 protein: CASSSRANYGYTF

D gene: NA
V gene: TRBV27
J gene: TRBJ1-5
CDR3 protein: CASGNQPQHF

D gene: NA
V gene: TRBV19
J gene: TRBJ1-2
CDR3 protein: CASNTARGNYGYTF

D gene: NA
V gene: TRBV18
J gene: TRBJ2-5
CDR3 protein: CASSPPMVGETQYF

D gene: NA
V gene: TRBV19
J gene: TRBJ1-1
CDR3 protein: CASSSGLTEAFF

D gene: NA
V gene: TRBV7-2
J gene: TRBJ1-6
CDR3 protein: CASSLFSGQNNSPLHF

D gene: NA
V gene: TRBV5-4
J gene: TRBJ1-4
CDR3 protein: CASSLRSTNEKLFF

D gene: TRBD2
V gene: TRBV5-1
J gene: TRBJ2-3
CDR3 protein: CASRNPTAGVTDTQYF

D gene: NA
V gene: TRBV27
J gene: TRBJ1-4
CDR3 protein: CASRRWGETNEKLFF

D gene: TRBD1
V gene: TRBV5-4
J gene: TRBJ2-7
CDR3 protein: CASSLGGQGTYEQYF

D gene: NA
V gene: TRBV30
J gene: TRBJ1-5
CDR3 protein: CAWSVRTVASRSNQPQHF

D gene: NA
V gene: TRBV3-1/TRBV3-2
J gene: TRBJ1-1
CDR3 protein: CASSQGGREAFF

D gene: NA
V gene: TRBV6-2/TRBV6-3
J gene: TRBJ1-5
CDR3 protein: CASSYSIGQPQHF

D gene: NA
V gene: TRBV4-1
J gene: TRBJ1-1
CDR3 protein: CASSSVGQGRTEAFF

D gene: NA
V gene: TRBV3-1/TRBV3-2
J gene: TRBJ2-3
CDR3 protein: CASSQDLGGGPTDTQYF

D gene: NA
V gene: TRBV2
J gene: TRBJ2-1
CDR3 protein: CASRRALAAGKNYNEQFF

D gene: TRBD1
V gene: TRBV5-1
J gene: TRBJ1-1
CDR3 protein: CASSPTTGLTEAFF

D gene: NA
V gene: TRBV20-1
J gene: TRBJ1-1
CDR3 protein: CSALRWGEAFF

D gene: NA
V gene: TRBV7-9
J gene: TRBJ2-5
CDR3 protein: CASAPQETQYF

D gene: TRBD1
V gene: TRBV13
J gene: TRBJ2-7
CDR3 protein: CASSLGRDREYF

D gene: NA
V gene: TRBV7-9
J gene: TRBJ2-7
CDR3 protein: CASSLASVSYEQYF

D gene: TRBD2
V gene: TRBV10-2
J gene: TRBJ2-3
CDR3 protein: CASSEVAGGRLNTQYF

D gene: NA
V gene: TRBV27
J gene: TRBJ1-6
CDR3 protein: CASRPTTVSNSPLHF

D gene: NA
V gene: TRBV5-1
J gene: TRBJ1-2
CDR3 protein: CASSSQDSGGIYTF

D gene: NA
V gene: TRBV6-1
J gene: TRBJ2-5
CDR3 protein: CASSEDVETQYF

D gene: TRBD1
V gene: TRBV6-5
J gene: TRBJ2-7
CDR3 protein: CASSMGQGAYEQYF

D gene: NA
V gene: TRBV19
J gene: TRBJ1-2
CDR3 protein: CASSIGADGYTF